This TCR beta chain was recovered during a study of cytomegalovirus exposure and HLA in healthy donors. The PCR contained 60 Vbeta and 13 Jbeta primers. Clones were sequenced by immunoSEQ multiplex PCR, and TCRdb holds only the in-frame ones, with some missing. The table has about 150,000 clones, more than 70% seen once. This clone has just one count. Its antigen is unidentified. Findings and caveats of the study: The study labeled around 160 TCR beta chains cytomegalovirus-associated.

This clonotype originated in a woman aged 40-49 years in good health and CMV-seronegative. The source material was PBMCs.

The CDR3 DNA is TGTGCCAGCAGTGACGGGGCAGGGGGCACAGATACGCAGTATTTT. Amino acid sequence: CASSDGAGGTDTQYF. This chain connects TRBV6-1 to TRBJ2-3; D might be TRBD1 (6 bases). V lost 3 bases and J lost 1, with 11 bases in between. Per germline, CDR1 MNHNS and CDR2 SASEGT. This CDR3 region has 15 residues.